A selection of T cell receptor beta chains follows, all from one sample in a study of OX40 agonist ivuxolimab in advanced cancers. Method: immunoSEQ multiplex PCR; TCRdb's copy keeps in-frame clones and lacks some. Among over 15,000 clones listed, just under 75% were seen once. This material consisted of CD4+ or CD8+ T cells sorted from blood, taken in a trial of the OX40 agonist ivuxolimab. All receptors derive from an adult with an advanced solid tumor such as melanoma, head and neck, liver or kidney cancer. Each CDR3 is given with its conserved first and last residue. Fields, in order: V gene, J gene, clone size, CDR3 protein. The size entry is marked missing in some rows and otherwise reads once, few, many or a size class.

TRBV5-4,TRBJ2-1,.,CASSLAGNEQFF
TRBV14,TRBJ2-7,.,CASSPFSDRVHEQYF
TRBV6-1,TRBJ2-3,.,CASSELAGRGTDTQYF
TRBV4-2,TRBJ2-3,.,CASSQDKDYTDTQYF
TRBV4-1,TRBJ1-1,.,CASSQKSGTGGNTEAFF
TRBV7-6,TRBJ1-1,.,CASSRGGQNTEAFF
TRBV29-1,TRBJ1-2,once,CSVEFRGERGYTF
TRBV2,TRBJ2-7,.,CASVDRTTKQYF
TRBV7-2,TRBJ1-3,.,CASSLVPGTGNTIYF
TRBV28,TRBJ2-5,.,CASRGTSGYEETQYF
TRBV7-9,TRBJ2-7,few,CASSPTDSYEQYF
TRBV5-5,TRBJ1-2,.,CASSFRLQYYYGYTF
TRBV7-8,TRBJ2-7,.,CASSLGLDRAYEQYF
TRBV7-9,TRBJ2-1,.,CASSSRTRAGNEQFF
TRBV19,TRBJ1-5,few,CASSEWGELGLPQHF
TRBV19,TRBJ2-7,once,CASSISGETTYEQYF
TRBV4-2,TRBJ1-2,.,CASSQEEGVYGYTF
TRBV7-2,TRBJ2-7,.,CASSLELAASYEQYF
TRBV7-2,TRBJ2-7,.,CASSLALAGETYEQYF
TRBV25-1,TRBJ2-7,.,CASSEYVGSEQYF
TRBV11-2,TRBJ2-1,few,CASSLYGGGFYNEQFF
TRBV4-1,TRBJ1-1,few,CASSQNRANTEAFF
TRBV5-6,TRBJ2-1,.,CASSPVRGILSNEQFF
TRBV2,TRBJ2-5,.,CASSEVGSGGWETQYF
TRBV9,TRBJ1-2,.,CASSGGLDSYGYTF
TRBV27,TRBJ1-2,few,CASSLRGNHGYTF
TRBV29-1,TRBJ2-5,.,CSVVLETQYF